This TCR beta chain came from a study of healthy donors' naive CD4 and CD8 T cells. This clonotype was recorded only once. A read error may account for a junction end that differs from germline. There are 10 residues in the CDR3. CDR1 and CDR2 (germline): MNHEY, SMNVEV (reference sequence). TCR libraries were built from about 500 ng of total RNA by linear amplification. TCRdb re-called the reads through MiXCR, storing one row per CDR3 protein. The sample consists of 200,000 or so distinct CDR3 sequences, about 70% of them appearing once. The chain is built from TRBV27 and TRBJ1-5; D is undetermined. The receptor's source is a pool of human donors in good health; the sample pools cells from several healthy donors. Sequenced material: naive CD4+ and CD8+ T cells sorted from blood, pooled from several donors. The CDR3 sequence is CASSLAAAPF. The CDR3 bases are TGTGCCAGCAGTTTAGCGGCCGCACCTTTT.